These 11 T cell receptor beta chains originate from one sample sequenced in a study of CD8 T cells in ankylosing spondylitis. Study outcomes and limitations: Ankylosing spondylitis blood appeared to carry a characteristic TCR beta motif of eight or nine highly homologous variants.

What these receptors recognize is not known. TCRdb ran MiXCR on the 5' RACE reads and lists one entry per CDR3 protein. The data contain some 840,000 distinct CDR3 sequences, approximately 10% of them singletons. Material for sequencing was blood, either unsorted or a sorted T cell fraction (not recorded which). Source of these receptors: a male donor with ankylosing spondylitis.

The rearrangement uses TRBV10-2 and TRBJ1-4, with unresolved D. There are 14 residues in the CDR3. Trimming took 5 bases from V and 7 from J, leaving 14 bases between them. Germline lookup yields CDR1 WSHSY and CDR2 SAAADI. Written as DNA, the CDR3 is TGCGCCAGCAGTAGATTCGAACGACGTGAAAAACTGTTTTTT. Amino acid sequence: CASSRFERREKLFF.

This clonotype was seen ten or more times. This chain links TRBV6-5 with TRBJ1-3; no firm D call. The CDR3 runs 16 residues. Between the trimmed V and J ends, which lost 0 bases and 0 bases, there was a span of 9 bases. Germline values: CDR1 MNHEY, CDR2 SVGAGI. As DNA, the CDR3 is TGTGCCAGCAGTTACTCGATAACGGACTCTGGAAACACCATATATTTT. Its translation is CASSYSITDSGNTIYF.

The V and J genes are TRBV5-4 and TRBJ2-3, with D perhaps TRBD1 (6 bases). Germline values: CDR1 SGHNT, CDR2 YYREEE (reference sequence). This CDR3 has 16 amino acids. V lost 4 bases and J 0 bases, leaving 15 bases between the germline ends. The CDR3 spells CASSARTVSSTDTQYF. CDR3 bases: TGTGCCAGCAGCGCAAGGACAGTTTCTAGCACAGATACGCAGTATTTT.

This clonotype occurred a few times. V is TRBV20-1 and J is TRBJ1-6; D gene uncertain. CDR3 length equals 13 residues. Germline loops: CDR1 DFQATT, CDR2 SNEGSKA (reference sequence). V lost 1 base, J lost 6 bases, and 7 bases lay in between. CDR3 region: CSARVVLNSPLHF. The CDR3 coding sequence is TGCAGTGCTAGAGTGGTCCTTAATTCACCCCTCCACTTT.

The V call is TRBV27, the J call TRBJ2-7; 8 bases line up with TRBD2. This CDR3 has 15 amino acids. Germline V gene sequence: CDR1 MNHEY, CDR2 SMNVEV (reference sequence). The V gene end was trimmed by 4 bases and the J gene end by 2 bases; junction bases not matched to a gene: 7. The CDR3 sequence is CASSSSGRIPYEQYF. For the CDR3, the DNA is TGTGCCAGCAGTTCGAGCGGGAGAATCCCCTACGAGCAGTACTTC.

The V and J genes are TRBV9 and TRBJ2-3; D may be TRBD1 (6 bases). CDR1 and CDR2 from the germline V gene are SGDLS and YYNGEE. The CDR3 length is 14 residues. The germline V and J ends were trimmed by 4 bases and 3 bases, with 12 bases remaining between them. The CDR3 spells CASSIRTATDTQYF. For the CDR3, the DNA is TGTGCCAGCAGCATCCGGACAGCGACAGATACGCAGTATTTT.

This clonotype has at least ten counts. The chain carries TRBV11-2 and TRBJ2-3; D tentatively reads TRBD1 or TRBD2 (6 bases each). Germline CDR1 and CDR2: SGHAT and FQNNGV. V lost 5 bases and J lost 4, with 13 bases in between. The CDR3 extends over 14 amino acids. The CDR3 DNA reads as TGTGCCAGCAGCGGGGGGCAGGGAGCAGATACGCAGTATTTT. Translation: CASSGGQGADTQYF.

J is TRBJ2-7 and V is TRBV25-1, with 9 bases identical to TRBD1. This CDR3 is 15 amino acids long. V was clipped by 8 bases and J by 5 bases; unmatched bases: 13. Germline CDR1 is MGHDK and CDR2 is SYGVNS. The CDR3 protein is CASRKDRGLPHEQYF. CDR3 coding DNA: TGTGCCAGCCGAAAGGACAGGGGCCTCCCCCACGAGCAGTACTTC.

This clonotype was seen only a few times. The chain's CDR3 is CASSPEWRPGNEQYF. CDR3 sequence (DNA): TGTGCCAGCTCACCTGAGTGGAGGCCCGGGAACGAGCAGTACTTC. The chain combines TRBV18 with TRBJ2-7; TRBD2 is a possible D gene (5 bases). This CDR3 is built from 15 residues. The V gene lost 3 bases and the J gene lost 5 bases, with 17 bases spanning the gap. CDR1 KGHSH and CDR2 LQKENI come from the germline V gene. The full variable domain, its missing parts supplied by reference TRBV18 and TRBJ2-7, is NAGVMQNPRHLVRRRGQEARLRCSPMKGHSHVYWYRQLPEEGLKFMVYLQKENIIDESGMPKERFSAEFPKEGPSILRIQQVVRGDSAAYFCASSPEWRPGNEQYFGPGTRLTVT.

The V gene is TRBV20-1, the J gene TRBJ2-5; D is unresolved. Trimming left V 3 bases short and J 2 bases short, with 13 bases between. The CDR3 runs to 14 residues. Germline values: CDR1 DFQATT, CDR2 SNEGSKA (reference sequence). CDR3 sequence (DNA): TGCAGTGCTAGGCAGGTCACCAATCAAGAGACCCAGTACTTC. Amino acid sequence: CSARQVTNQETQYF.

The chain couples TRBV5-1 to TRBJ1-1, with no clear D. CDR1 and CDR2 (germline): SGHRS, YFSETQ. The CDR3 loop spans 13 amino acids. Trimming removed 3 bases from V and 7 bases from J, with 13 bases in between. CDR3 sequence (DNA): TGCGCCAGCAGCTCCGGACCGACAAGTGAAGCTTTCTTT. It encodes CASSSGPTSEAFF.